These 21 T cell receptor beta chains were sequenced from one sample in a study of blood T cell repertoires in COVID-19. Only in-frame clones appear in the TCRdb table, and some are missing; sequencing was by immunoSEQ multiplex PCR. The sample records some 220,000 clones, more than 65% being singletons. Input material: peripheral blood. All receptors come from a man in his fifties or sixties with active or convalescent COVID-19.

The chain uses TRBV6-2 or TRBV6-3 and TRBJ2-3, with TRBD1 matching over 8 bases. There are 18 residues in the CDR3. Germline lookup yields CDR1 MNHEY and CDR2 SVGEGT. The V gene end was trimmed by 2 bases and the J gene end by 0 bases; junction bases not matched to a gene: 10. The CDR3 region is CASSYGSRTGRSTDTQYF. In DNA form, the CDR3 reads TGTGCCAGCAGTTACGGTTCCCGGACAGGGAGGAGCACAGATACGCAGTATTTT.

CDR3 bases: TGTGCCAGCAGCCACGGGACTAGCGGTTACGAGCAGTACTTC. Encoded protein: CASSHGTSGYEQYF. The chain uses TRBV3-1 (or the pseudogene TRBV3-2) and TRBJ2-7, with 11 bases aligning to TRBD2. CDR1 is LGHDT, CDR2 YNNKEL, per germline (reference sequence). V lost 3 bases and J lost 4; bases outside the gene matches: 2. The CDR3 totals 14 residues.

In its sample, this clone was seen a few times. DNA of the CDR3: TGCGCCAGCAGCTTGAACGGGGGTAGCGCCCTTGATACGCAGTATTTT. Amino acid sequence: CASSLNGGSALDTQYF. The chain has TRBV5-1 and TRBJ2-3; a possible D gene is TRBD2 (6 bases). CDR1 is SGHRS, CDR2 YFSETQ, per germline. The CDR3 consists of 16 residues. The V end lost 1 base, the J end lost 6 bases, and 18 bases lay between the germline ends.

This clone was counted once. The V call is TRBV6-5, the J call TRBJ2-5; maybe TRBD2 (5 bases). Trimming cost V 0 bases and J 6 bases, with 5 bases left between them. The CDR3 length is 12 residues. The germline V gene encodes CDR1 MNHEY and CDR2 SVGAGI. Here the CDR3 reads CASSYSGKTQYF. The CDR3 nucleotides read TGTGCCAGCAGTTACTCCGGGAAGACCCAGTACTTC.

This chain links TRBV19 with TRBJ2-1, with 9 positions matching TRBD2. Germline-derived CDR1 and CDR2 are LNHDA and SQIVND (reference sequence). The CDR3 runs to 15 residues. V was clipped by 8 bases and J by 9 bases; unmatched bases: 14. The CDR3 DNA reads TGTGCCAGTGGGGCGCTCGTAGCGGGAGACACTGAGCAGTTCTTC. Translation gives CASGALVAGDTEQFF.

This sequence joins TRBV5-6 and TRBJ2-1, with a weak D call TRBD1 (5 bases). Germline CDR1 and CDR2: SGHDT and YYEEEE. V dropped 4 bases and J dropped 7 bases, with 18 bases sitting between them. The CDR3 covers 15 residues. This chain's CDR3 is CASSLPPGYGNEQFF. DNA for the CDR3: TGTGCCAGCAGCCTGCCCCCAGGGTACGGGAATGAGCAGTTCTTC.

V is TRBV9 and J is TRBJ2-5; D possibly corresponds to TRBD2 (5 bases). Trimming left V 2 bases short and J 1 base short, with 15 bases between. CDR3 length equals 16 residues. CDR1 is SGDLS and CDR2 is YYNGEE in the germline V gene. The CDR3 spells CASSVSAGVIQETQYF. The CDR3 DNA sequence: TGTGCCAGCAGCGTTAGTGCCGGGGTGATCCAAGAGACCCAGTACTTC.

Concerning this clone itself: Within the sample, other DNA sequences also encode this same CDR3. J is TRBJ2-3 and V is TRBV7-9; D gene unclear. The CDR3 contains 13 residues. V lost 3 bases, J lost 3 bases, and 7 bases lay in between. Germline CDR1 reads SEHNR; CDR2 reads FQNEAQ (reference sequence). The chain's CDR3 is CASSFTGTDTQYF. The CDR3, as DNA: TGTGCCAGCAGCTTTACGGGTACAGATACGCAGTATTTT. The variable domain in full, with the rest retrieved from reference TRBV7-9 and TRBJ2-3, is DTGVSQNPRHKITKRGQNVTFRCDPISEHNRLYWYRQTLGQGPEFLTYFQNEAQLEKSRLLSDRFSAERPKGSFSTLEIQRTEQGDSAMYLCASSFTGTDTQYFGPGTRLTVL.

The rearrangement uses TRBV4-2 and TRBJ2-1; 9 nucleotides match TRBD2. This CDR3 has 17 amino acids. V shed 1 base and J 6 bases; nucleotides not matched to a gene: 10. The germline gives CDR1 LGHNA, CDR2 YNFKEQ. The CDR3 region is CASSQAGAGGYVNEQFF. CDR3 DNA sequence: TGTGCCAGCAGCCAAGCGGGGGCGGGGGGGTATGTCAATGAGCAGTTCTTC.

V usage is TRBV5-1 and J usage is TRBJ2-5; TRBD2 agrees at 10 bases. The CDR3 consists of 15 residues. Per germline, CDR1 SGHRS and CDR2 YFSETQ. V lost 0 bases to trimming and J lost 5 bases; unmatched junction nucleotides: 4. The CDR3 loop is CASSLGASGGETQYF. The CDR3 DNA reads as TGCGCCAGCAGCTTGGGGGCTAGCGGGGGTGAGACCCAGTACTTC.

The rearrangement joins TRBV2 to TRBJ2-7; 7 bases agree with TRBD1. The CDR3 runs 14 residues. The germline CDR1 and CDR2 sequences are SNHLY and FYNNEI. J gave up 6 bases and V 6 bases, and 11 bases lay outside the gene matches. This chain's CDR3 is CASRSSQGSGEQYV. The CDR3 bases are TGTGCCAGCAGGTCGTCACAGGGGAGCGGCGAGCAGTACGTC.

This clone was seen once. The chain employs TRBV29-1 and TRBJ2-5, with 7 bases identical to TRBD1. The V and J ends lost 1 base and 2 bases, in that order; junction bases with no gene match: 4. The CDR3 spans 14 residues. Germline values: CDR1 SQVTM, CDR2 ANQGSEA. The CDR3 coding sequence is TGCAGCGTTGAAGGGGGGACAGATCAAGAGACCCAGTACTTC. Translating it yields CSVEGGTDQETQYF.

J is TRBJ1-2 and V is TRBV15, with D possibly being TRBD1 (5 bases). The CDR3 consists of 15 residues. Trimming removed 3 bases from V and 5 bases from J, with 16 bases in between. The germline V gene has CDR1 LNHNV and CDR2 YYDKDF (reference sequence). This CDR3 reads CATSSEGNRGYGYTF. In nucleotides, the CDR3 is TGTGCCACCAGCAGTGAAGGGAACCGGGGGTATGGCTACACCTTC.

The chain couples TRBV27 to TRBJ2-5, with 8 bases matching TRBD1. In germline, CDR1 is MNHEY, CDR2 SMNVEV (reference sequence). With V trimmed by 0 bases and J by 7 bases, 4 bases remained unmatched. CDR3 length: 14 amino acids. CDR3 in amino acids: CASSLSTGGRTQYF. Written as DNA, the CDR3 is TGTGCCAGCAGTTTATCAACAGGGGGTAGGACCCAGTACTTC.

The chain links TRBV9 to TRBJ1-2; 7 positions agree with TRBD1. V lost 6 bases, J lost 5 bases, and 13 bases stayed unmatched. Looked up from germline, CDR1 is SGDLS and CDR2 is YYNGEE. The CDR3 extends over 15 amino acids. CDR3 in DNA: TGTGCCAGCAACCGAGGGCTGGGACAGATGTATGGCTACACCTTC. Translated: CASNRGLGQMYGYTF.

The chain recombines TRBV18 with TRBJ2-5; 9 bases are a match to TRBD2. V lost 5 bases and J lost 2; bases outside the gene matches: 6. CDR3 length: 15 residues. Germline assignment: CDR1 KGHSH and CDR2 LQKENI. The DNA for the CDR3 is TGTGCCAGCTCATCCTACAGCGGGGGGCAAGAGACCCAGTACTTC. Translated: CASSSYSGGQETQYF. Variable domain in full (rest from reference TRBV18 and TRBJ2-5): NAGVMQNPRHLVRRRGQEARLRCSPMKGHSHVYWYRQLPEEGLKFMVYLQKENIIDESGMPKERFSAEFPKEGPSILRIQQVVRGDSAAYFCASSSYSGGQETQYFGPGTRLLVL.

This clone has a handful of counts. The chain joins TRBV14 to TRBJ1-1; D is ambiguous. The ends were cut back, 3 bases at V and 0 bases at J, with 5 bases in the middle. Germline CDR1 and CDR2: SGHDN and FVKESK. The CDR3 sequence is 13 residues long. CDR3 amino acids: CASSQYMNTEAFF. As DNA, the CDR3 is TGTGCCAGCAGCCAGTATATGAACACTGAAGCTTTCTTT.

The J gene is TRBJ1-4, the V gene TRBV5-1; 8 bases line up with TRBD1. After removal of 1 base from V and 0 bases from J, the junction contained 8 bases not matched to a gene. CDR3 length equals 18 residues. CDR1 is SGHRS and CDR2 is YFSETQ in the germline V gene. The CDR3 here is CASSLRQGLGATNEKLFF. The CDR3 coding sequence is TGCGCCAGCAGCTTGAGACAGGGGCTTGGGGCAACTAATGAAAAACTGTTTTTT.

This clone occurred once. CDR3 bases: TGTGCCAGCAGCTTAGTTAGTCCGAACTATGGCTACACCTTC. Its protein is CASSLVSPNYGYTF. This chain links TRBV7-2 with TRBJ1-2; D unresolved. CDR1 and CDR2 from the germline V gene are SGHTA and FQGNSA. The CDR3 has 14 residues. The germline V and J ends were trimmed by 1 base and 2 bases, with 8 bases remaining between them.

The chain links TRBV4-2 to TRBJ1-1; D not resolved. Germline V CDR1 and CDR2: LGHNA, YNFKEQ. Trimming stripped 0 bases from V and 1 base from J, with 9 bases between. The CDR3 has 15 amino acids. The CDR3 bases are TGTGCCAGCAGCCAAGATGTGGGGAGGAACACTGAAGCTTTCTTT. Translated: CASSQDVGRNTEAFF.

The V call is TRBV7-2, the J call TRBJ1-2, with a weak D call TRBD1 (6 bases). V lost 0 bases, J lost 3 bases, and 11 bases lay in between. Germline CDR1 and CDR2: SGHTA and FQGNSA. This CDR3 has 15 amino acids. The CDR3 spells CASSLARGADYGYTF. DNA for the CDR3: TGTGCCAGCAGCTTAGCGCGGGGGGCGGACTATGGCTACACCTTC.